The sequence of this TCR beta chain was determined in a study of T-cell reconstitution after alpha-beta-depleted transplantation in children. The CDR3 sequence is 11 residues long. CDR1 MNHEY and CDR2 SVGEGT come from the germline V gene. Trimming took off 5 bases at V and 6 bases at J, with 7 bases between the two ends. As it was prepared, the TCRbeta library received unique molecular identifiers. A single record per CDR3 protein comes from TCRdb applying MiXCR to the PCR reads. There are some 200,000 distinct CDR3 sequences in the sample; approximately 11% occur only once, and 28% lies in the top ten. The table lists this clonotype with many counts.

The rearrangement links TRBV6-2 or TRBV6-3 to TRBJ1-1; D is ambiguous. Sequencing used PBMCs, obtained before TCRalphabeta/CD19-depleted stem cell transplant. The TCR originated in a child younger than two with acute myeloid leukemia, due to receive a stem cell transplant. Here the CDR3 reads CASSHPAEAFF. In DNA form, the CDR3 reads TGTGCCAGCAGTCACCCAGCTGAAGCTTTCTTT.